This record covers a single TCR beta chain. As yet, its antigen is unknown. Germline CDR1 is KGHDR and CDR2 is SFDVKD. V lost 9 bases and J 8 bases, leaving 16 bases between the germline ends. This CDR3 comprises 13 residues. Only in-frame clones appear in the TCRdb table, and some are missing; sequencing was by immunoSEQ multiplex PCR. The data contain about 480,000 clones, approximately 88% of them singletons. Treatment specified: some 19 received Ad26.COV2.S at low or high dose, single or two shots; roughly 5 received placebo; per-sample allocation not given. Collection of the samples took place on day 63 after the first injection of vaccine or placebo. The donor was a Boston adult aged 18-55 years. This specimen comes from a study of Ad26.COV2.S vaccination and SARS-CoV-2 variants. On the study more broadly: Participants got Ad26.COV2.S intramuscularly, once or twice 56 days apart.

General study results and limits: Vaccine recipients showed a spike-specific TCR breadth that was higher than in placebo recipients. Reportedly, spike-specific CD8+ and CD4+ T cell responses achieved substantial breadth once vaccination had taken place.

The receptor was isolated from a person aged 18 to 65 who received the Ad26.COV2.S COVID-19 vaccine or a placebo. This sequence joins TRBV24-1 and TRBJ2-1, with D unclear. Sequences were derived from peripheral blood, sampled in a trial of Ad26.COV2.S vaccine versus placebo. The CDR3 loop is CATGSVVQDEQFF. In nucleotides, the CDR3 is TGTGCCACCGGAAGTGTAGTTCAGGATGAGCAGTTCTTC.